These 8 T cell receptor beta chains were all obtained from the same sample, sequenced in a study of cytomegalovirus exposure and HLA in healthy donors. Primers for the PCR totalled 60 Vbeta and 13 Jbeta. Here immunoSEQ multiplex PCR was the method, and the copy in TCRdb shows in-frame clones only, minus some. The repertoire holds 85,000 to 100,000 clones, with 78% as singletons. The sample consisted of PBMCs. The receptors here all came from a woman in her sixties or seventies in good health and CMV-seronegative.

The rearrangement links TRBV27 to TRBJ2-7; the D gene is possibly TRBD1 (5 bases). CDR1 and CDR2 from the germline V gene are MNHEY and SMNVEV (reference sequence). V was shortened by 5 bases and J by 1 base, with 15 bases between the two germline ends. The CDR3 is made up of 15 amino acids. CDR3 coding DNA: TGTGCCAGCAGTCCCACGGCAGGGATGTCCTACGAGCAGTACTTC. Translating it yields CASSPTAGMSYEQYF.

The chain employs TRBV27 and TRBJ2-1; 12 bases match TRBD2. The CDR3 runs to 18 residues. The V and J ends lost 10 bases and 7 bases, in that order; junction bases with no gene match: 20. Germline V gives CDR1 MNHEY, CDR2 SMNVEV (reference sequence). CDR3 sequence: CATTHPGTSGSLGNEQFF. The CDR3 DNA reads TGTGCCACCACCCATCCCGGGACTAGCGGGTCCCTGGGGAATGAGCAGTTCTTC.

The chain joins TRBV4-2 to TRBJ1-2; D is possibly TRBD1 (5 bases). Deletions cut 1 base from V and 3 bases from J, with 15 bases between. CDR1 is LGHNA and CDR2 is YNFKEQ in the germline V gene. This CDR3 is 16 amino acids long. CDR3 in DNA: TGTGCCAGCAGCCAAGGGTGGGGCACGCAGTACTATGGCTACACCTTC. Translated: CASSQGWGTQYYGYTF.

This sequence joins TRBV6-1 and TRBJ2-3, with 13 bases aligning to TRBD2. The germline gives CDR1 MNHNS, CDR2 SASEGT. There are 19 residues in the CDR3. Trimming cost V 4 bases and J 0 bases; bases outside gene matches: 10. This CDR3 reads CASSATGLAGVRSTDTQYF. The CDR3 DNA sequence: TGTGCCAGCAGTGCGACAGGACTAGCGGGAGTAAGGAGCACAGATACGCAGTATTTT.

The rearrangement links TRBV5-1 to TRBJ2-5; the match to TRBD2 covers 7 bases. This CDR3 contains 15 residues. The ends lost 8 bases at V and 2 bases at J; junction bases unmatched: 12. Germline-derived CDR1 and CDR2 are SGHRS and YFSETQ. The CDR3 DNA sequence: TGCGCCAGTTCCGAAGCGGGGTTGGTTCAAGAGACCCAGTACTTC. Translation gives CASSEAGLVQETQYF.

The chain couples TRBV9 to TRBJ1-1, with TRBD1 matching 7 bases. J was trimmed by 1 base and V by 4 bases; bases with no gene match: 1. CDR3 length: 13 amino acids. Germline assignment: CDR1 SGDLS and CDR2 YYNGEE. DNA for the CDR3: TGTGCCAGCAGCCGACAGGGGAACACTGAAGCTTTCTTT. It specifies CASSRQGNTEAFF. The entire variable domain, with the rest obtained from reference TRBV9 and TRBJ1-1, is as follows: DSGVTQTPKHLITATGQRVTLRCSPRSGDLSVYWYQQSLDQGLQFLIQYYNGEERAKGNILERFSAQQFPDLHSELNLSSLELGDSALYFCASSRQGNTEAFFGQGTRLTVV.

J is TRBJ2-5 and V is TRBV7-2; D is possibly TRBD2 (6 bases). The CDR3 is 15 amino acids. V lost 3 bases, J lost 5 bases, and 16 bases lay in between. CDR1 is SGHTA and CDR2 is FQGNSA in the germline V gene. The CDR3 region has the DNA TGTGCCAGCAGCTTCGGGGGATCTTGGATTGAGACCCAGTACTTC. This sequence encodes CASSFGGSWIETQYF.

The genes are TRBV5-1 and TRBJ1-2; D may be TRBD1 (5 bases). The CDR3 loop spans 14 amino acids. CDR1 is SGHRS, CDR2 YFSETQ, per germline. V gave up 4 bases and J gave up 3 bases, with 13 bases separating them. Here the CDR3 reads CASSLLGGDYGYTF. CDR3 nucleotides: TGCGCCAGCAGCCTACTGGGAGGGGACTATGGCTACACCTTC.